The rows below give T cell receptor beta chains drawn from one sample of a study of blood T cells in healthy people across ages. TCRdb recomputed calls from the 5' RACE reads with MiXCR, one row per CDR3 protein. This repertoire shows around 1.5 million distinct CDR3 sequences, around 42% found once; its top ten account for 6.5% to 10%. The sequenced material came from blood. These receptors were collected from a woman aged 18-30 years in good health. The CDR3 runs from the conserved cysteine through the conserved F or W. D genes are given only for firm matches. Rows give clone size only sometimes, using once, few, many, or a class for an expanded clone.

D | size | length | J | V | CDR3 | DNA
- | once | 14 | TRBJ1-1 | TRBV20-1 | CSATNPTGNTEAFF | TGCAGTGCTACGAACCCTACAGGGAACACTGAAGCTTTCTTT
- | - | 15 | TRBJ2-2 | TRBV6-6 | CASSYSTGRPGELFF | TGTGCCAGCAGTTACTCCACGGGGAGGCCCGGGGAGCTGTTTTTT
- | - | 12 | TRBJ1-2 | TRBV20-1 | CSARAVGYGYTF | TGCAGTGCTAGAGCGGTGGGATATGGCTACACCTTC
- | - | 16 | TRBJ1-1 | TRBV4-1 | CASSQDGRQVPPEAFF | TGCGCCAGCAGCCAAGATGGAAGACAGGTCCCCCCTGAAGCTTTCTTT
TRBD1 | - | 15 | TRBJ1-1 | TRBV20-1 | CSARAITGGDTEAFF | TGCAGTGCTAGAGCAATTACAGGGGGGGACACTGAAGCTTTCTTT
TRBD1 | few | 14 | TRBJ2-7 | TRBV5-6 | CASTLRDRSYEQYF | TGTGCCAGCACCTTGAGGGACAGGTCCTACGAGCAGTACTTC
- | once | 16 | TRBJ2-1 | TRBV20-1 | CSARDNRGNLVNEQFF | TGCAGTGCTAGAGATAACCGTGGGAATTTGGTGAATGAGCAGTTCTTC
- | - | 14 | TRBJ2-7 | TRBV6-2/TRBV6-3 | CASSPGQFGSEQYF | TGTGCCAGCAGCCCAGGACAGTTTGGCTCCGAGCAGTACTTC
- | - | 13 | TRBJ2-3 | TRBV9 | CASRPAREDAQYF | TGTGCCAGCAGGCCAGCGAGGGAGGATGCGCAGTATTTT
- | few | 17 | TRBJ1-1 | TRBV27 | CASSSITPRRGSTEAFF | TGTGCCAGCAGTTCCATAACCCCCCGCAGAGGAAGCACTGAAGCTTTCTTT
- | - | 16 | TRBJ2-7 | TRBV5-5 | CASSLGYSVIYNEQYF | TGTGCCAGCAGCTTAGGTTATAGCGTGATTTACAATGAGCAGTACTTC
- | - | 14 | TRBJ2-1 | TRBV6-2/TRBV6-3 | CASSKPGLRGEQFF | TGTGCCAGCAGTAAGCCGGGACTAAGGGGGGAGCAGTTCTTC
TRBD2 | few | 17 | TRBJ2-3 | TRBV15 | CATSRNGLAGAPDTQYF | TGTGCCACCAGCAGAAACGGACTAGCGGGAGCCCCAGATACGCAGTATTTT
TRBD1 | - | 13 | TRBJ1-5 | TRBV2 | CASGQGSNQPRHF | TGTGCCAGTGGACAGGGAAGCAATCAGCCCCGGCATTTT
TRBD2 | - | 17 | TRBJ2-1 | TRBV5-1 | CASSLEAGGPSYNEQFF | TGCGCCAGCAGCTTGGAAGCGGGAGGGCCTTCCTACAATGAGCAGTTCTTC
- | few | 14 | TRBJ2-6 | TRBV12-3/TRBV12-4 | CASSVVSGANVLTF | TGTGCCAGCAGTGTCGTCTCTGGGGCCAACGTCCTGACTTTC
- | - | 17 | TRBJ2-3 | TRBV6-5 | CASSYSVGGTAGDTQYF | TGTGCCAGCAGTTACTCAGTTGGGGGGACAGCGGGAGATACGCAGTATTTT
- | few | 14 | TRBJ1-1 | TRBV27 | CASRRGSMNTEAFF | TGTGCCAGCAGGCGGGGCAGCATGAACACTGAAGCTTTCTTT
- | once | 13 | TRBJ2-7 | TRBV7-7 | CASSKGLSYEQYF | TGTGCTAGCAGCAAAGGACTGTCCTACGAGCAGTACTTC
- | - | 15 | TRBJ2-7 | TRBV11-2 | CASSPLGTGFDEQYF | TGTGCCAGCAGCCCCCTGGGCACAGGGTTCGACGAGCAGTACTTC
TRBD1 | few | 16 | TRBJ2-7 | TRBV6-5 | CASSSLGQRLTQSRYF | TGTGCCAGCAGTTCCCTGGGACAGAGGCTCACCCAAAGCCGGTACTTC
- | - | 16 | TRBJ1-1 | TRBV5-1 | CASSLASCGTYTEAFF | TGCGCCAGCAGCTTGGCCTCGTGCGGGACTTACACTGAAGCTTTCTTT
TRBD1 | few | 14 | TRBJ1-6 | TRBV13 | CASSLGTGISPLHF | TGTGCCAGCAGCTTGGGGACAGGGATCTCACCCCTCCACTTT
TRBD1 | - | 14 | TRBJ1-4 | TRBV5-1 | CASSGGQGDEKLFF | TGCGCCAGCAGCGGGGGACAGGGAGATGAAAAACTGTTTTTT
- | few | 16 | TRBJ1-4 | TRBV15 | CATSRVPRSTNEKLFF | TGTGCCACCAGCAGAGTCCCCAGGTCAACTAATGAAAAACTGTTTTTT
TRBD2 | few | 14 | TRBJ2-7 | TRBV20-1 | CSPREAAGDNEQYF | TGCAGTCCTAGGGAGGCAGCGGGAGACAATGAGCAGTACTTC
- | - | 19 | TRBJ2-3 | TRBV15 | CATSRDLGSGPPSTDTQYF | TGTGCCACCAGCAGAGATCTGGGATCCGGGCCTCCTAGCACGGATACGCAGTATTTT
- | few | 13 | TRBJ1-4 | TRBV29-1 | CSVEAGEGEKLFF | TGCAGCGTTGAAGCAGGGGAAGGGGAAAAACTGTTTTTT
TRBD2 | - | 15 | TRBJ2-3 | TRBV4-1 | CASSIPGLATDTQYF | TGCGCCAGCAGCATTCCGGGACTAGCCACAGATACGCAGTATTTT
- | - | 15 | TRBJ1-4 | TRBV7-9 | CASSPSGTSNEKLFF | TGTGCCAGCAGCCCCTCGGGGACAAGTAATGAAAAACTGTTTTTT